This TCR beta chain was observed in a study of T cells in Graves' hyperthyroidism and ophthalmopathy. Newly diagnosed hyperthyroidism, duration under 2 months, in patients aged 18 to 65. Study results and limitations: Ophthalmopathy and stable hyperthyroidism were told apart by a 13 V-J model.

The source material, RNA transcripts, was used to amplify TCR beta CDR3 regions. First-round RT-PCR with HTBI primers amplified the TCR CDR3 region. In TCRdb, the multiplex PCR reads were re-called with MiXCR into one record per CDR3 protein. The data show a few hundred thousand distinct CDR3 sequences, roughly 23% seen once. This CDR3 has 11 amino acids. V was shortened by 5 bases and J by 0 bases, with 4 bases between the two germline ends. Germline CDR1 is SQVTM and CDR2 is ANQGSEA. This clonotype has ten or more counts. The target antigen is unknown. The sample taken for sequencing was blood. This chain uses TRBV29-1 with TRBJ1-1, with D uncertain. The TCR comes from a woman aged 50 to 60 with Graves' hyperthyroidism. The CDR3 DNA reads as TGCAGCGTTATCCTGAACACTGAAGCTTTCTTT. Translated: CSVILNTEAFF.